The clone carrying this TCR beta chain was detected a few times. This record comes from a study of blood T cell repertoires in COVID-19. Study in general: Whether acute or convalescent, the COVID-19 samples came from the United States, Italy and Spain. T cells, B-cell-depleted T cells, or PBMCs supplied cDNA or gDNA.

In the source study's methods: The assay estimated nucleated cells by amplifying reference gene primers. Libraries were prepared by immunoSEQ multiplex PCR; TCRdb keeps only in-frame clonotypes and omits some of them. D and trimming were read from the DNA, whereas the V and J calls and clone size are those reported in that table. The table has about 400,000 clones, about nine tenths seen once. V lost 7 bases, J lost 1 base, and 5 bases stayed unmatched. The CDR3 has 14 amino acids. Germline loops: CDR1 SNHLY, CDR2 FYNNEI. This receptor was obtained from a woman younger than 45 with active or convalescent COVID-19. The sequencing sample was made of peripheral blood. This sequence joins TRBV2 and TRBJ1-2; 8 bases align to TRBD1. The CDR3 DNA sequence: TGTGCCAGCACCAGTGGACAGGGTAACTATGGCTACACCTTC. It yields the protein CASTSGQGNYGYTF.